These T cell receptor beta chains were read from a single sample in a study of OX40 agonist ivuxolimab in advanced cancers. Using immunoSEQ multiplex PCR, the repertoire was profiled, and TCRdb retains in-frame clones only, with some absent. The sample holds 30,000 to 45,000 clones, roughly three quarters seen once. Sequenced material: CD4+ or CD8+ T cells sorted from blood, taken in a trial of the OX40 agonist ivuxolimab. The origin of the receptors is an adult with an advanced solid tumor such as melanoma, head and neck, liver or kidney cancer. The CDR3 runs from the conserved cysteine through the conserved F or W. The order of the fields is D gene, clone size, V gene, J gene, CDR3 protein, CDR3 DNA. The D gene is left open where the match is weak. The listing skips clone size in some rows; elsewhere it reads once, few, many or a size class.

D gene: NA; clone size: NA; V gene: TRBV30; J gene: TRBJ2-7; CDR3 protein: CAWSVHPESSYEQYF; CDR3 DNA: TGTGCCTGGAGTGTACATCCAGAGAGCTCCTACGAGCAGTACTTC
D gene: TRBD1; clone size: NA; V gene: TRBV18; J gene: TRBJ2-7; CDR3 protein: CASSPTGTGASYEQYF; CDR3 DNA: TGTGCCAGCTCACCTACCGGGACAGGGGCATCCTACGAGCAGTACTTC
D gene: TRBD1; clone size: NA; V gene: TRBV11-2; J gene: TRBJ2-7; CDR3 protein: CASSLDPTGLYEQYF; CDR3 DNA: TGTGCCAGCAGCTTAGATCCGACAGGGCTCTACGAGCAGTACTTC
D gene: NA; clone size: NA; V gene: TRBV30; J gene: TRBJ2-3; CDR3 protein: CAWSVGAGFPSTDTQYF; CDR3 DNA: TGTGCCTGGAGTGTAGGGGCAGGCTTCCCTAGCACAGATACGCAGTATTTT
D gene: TRBD1; clone size: NA; V gene: TRBV18; J gene: TRBJ1-5; CDR3 protein: CASSQRTGNSNQPQHF; CDR3 DNA: TGTGCCAGCTCACAACGGACAGGGAATAGCAATCAGCCCCAGCATTTT
D gene: TRBD1; clone size: once; V gene: TRBV2; J gene: TRBJ1-2; CDR3 protein: CASRVGTGPYGYTF; CDR3 DNA: TGTGCCAGCAGGGTGGGGACAGGGCCCTATGGCTACACCTTC
D gene: NA; clone size: NA; V gene: TRBV28; J gene: TRBJ1-1; CDR3 protein: CASRNRGHLMNTEAFF; CDR3 DNA: TGTGCCAGCAGAAACCGGGGACACCTCATGAACACTGAAGCTTTCTTT
D gene: NA; clone size: NA; V gene: TRBV19; J gene: TRBJ1-2; CDR3 protein: CASSIHRGPTYGYTF; CDR3 DNA: TGTGCCAGTAGTATCCACCGGGGGCCGACCTATGGCTACACCTTC
D gene: NA; clone size: NA; V gene: TRBV9; J gene: TRBJ1-1; CDR3 protein: CASRQGSTWTEAFF; CDR3 DNA: TGTGCCAGCAGACAAGGGTCGACGTGGACTGAAGCTTTCTTT
D gene: NA; clone size: NA; V gene: TRBV9; J gene: TRBJ2-2; CDR3 protein: CASSVARTEPNTGELFF; CDR3 DNA: TGTGCCAGCAGCGTAGCTCGGACCGAGCCGAACACCGGGGAGCTGTTTTTT
D gene: TRBD2; clone size: once; V gene: TRBV13; J gene: TRBJ2-3; CDR3 protein: CASSSTERGGDTQYF; CDR3 DNA: TGTGCCAGCAGCTCCACGGAGCGGGGGGGGGATACGCAGTATTTT
D gene: NA; clone size: once; V gene: TRBV27; J gene: TRBJ1-1; CDR3 protein: CASSLEGGYTEAFF; CDR3 DNA: TGTGCCAGCAGTTTAGAGGGGGGGTACACTGAAGCTTTCTTT
D gene: TRBD1; clone size: once; V gene: TRBV5-4; J gene: TRBJ1-2; CDR3 protein: CASSLDRHNYGYTF; CDR3 DNA: TGTGCCAGCAGCCTGGACAGGCATAACTATGGCTACACCTTC
D gene: NA; clone size: NA; V gene: TRBV2; J gene: TRBJ2-4; CDR3 protein: CASSEEAAAKNIQYF; CDR3 DNA: TGTGCCAGCAGTGAGGAAGCGGCGGCCAAAAACATTCAGTACTTC
D gene: NA; clone size: NA; V gene: TRBV11-2; J gene: TRBJ1-1; CDR3 protein: CASSLDPGWGDTEAFF; CDR3 DNA: TGTGCCAGCAGCTTAGATCCGGGGTGGGGCGACACTGAAGCTTTCTTT
D gene: NA; clone size: NA; V gene: TRBV4-1; J gene: TRBJ2-1; CDR3 protein: CASGLGSTSYNEQFF; CDR3 DNA: TGCGCCAGCGGTCTCGGGAGTACCTCCTACAATGAGCAGTTCTTC
D gene: TRBD1; clone size: NA; V gene: TRBV6-5; J gene: TRBJ1-1; CDR3 protein: CASSRTGGIEAFF; CDR3 DNA: TGTGCCAGCAGTCGGACAGGGGGAATTGAAGCTTTCTTT